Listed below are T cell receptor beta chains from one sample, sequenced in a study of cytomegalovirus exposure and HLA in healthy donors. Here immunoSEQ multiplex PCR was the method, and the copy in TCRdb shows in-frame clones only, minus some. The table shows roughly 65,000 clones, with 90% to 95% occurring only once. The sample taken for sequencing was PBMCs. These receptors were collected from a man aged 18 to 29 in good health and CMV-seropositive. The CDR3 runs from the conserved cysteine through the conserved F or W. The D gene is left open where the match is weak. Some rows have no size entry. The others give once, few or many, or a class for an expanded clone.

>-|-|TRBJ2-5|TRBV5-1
CASSPTDQETQYF
TGCGCCAGCAGCCCGACAGACCAAGAGACCCAGTACTTC
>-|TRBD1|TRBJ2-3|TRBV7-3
CASCRQGSDTQYF
TGTGCCAGCTGCAGACAGGGGAGCGATACGCAGTATTTT
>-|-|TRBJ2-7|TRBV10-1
CASSEYRQGRSYEQYF
TGCGCCAGCAGTGAGTATCGGCAGGGCCGCTCCTACGAGCAGTACTTC
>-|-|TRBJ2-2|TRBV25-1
CASSDFSGGSGGELFF
TGTGCCAGCAGTGATTTTAGCGGAGGCTCGGGCGGGGAGCTGTTTTTT
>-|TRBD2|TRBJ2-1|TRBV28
CASSGLAGLDEQFF
TGTGCCAGCAGCGGACTAGCAGGGCTAGATGAGCAGTTCTTC
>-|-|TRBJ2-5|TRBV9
CASSLDLGGETQYF
TGTGCCAGCAGCCTGGACCTGGGCGGGGAGACCCAGTACTTC
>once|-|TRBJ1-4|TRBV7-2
CASSTRTAEEKLFF
TGTGCCAGCAGCACTCGGACAGCGGAAGAAAAACTGTTTTTT
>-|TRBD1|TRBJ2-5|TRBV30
CAWSVLGQEPTTQYF
TGTGCCTGGAGTGTTTTGGGACAGGAGCCTACGACCCAGTACTTC
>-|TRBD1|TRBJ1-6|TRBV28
CASSLTGIFNSPLHF
TGTGCCAGCAGTTTGACAGGGATTTTTAATTCACCCCTCCACTTT
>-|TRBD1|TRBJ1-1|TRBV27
CASSTGTENEAFF
TGTGCCAGCAGCACCGGGACAGAAAACGAAGCTTTCTTT
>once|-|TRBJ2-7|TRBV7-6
CASSLPGVEQYF
TGTGCCAGCAGCCTGCCGGGGGTCGAGCAGTACTTC
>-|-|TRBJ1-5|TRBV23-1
CASSQRVTNQPQHF
TGCGCCAGCAGTCAGAGGGTAACCAATCAGCCCCAGCATTTT
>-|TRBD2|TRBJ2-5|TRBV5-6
CASSLVVMGGETQYF
TGTGCCAGCAGCTTGGTGGTAATGGGGGGGGAGACCCAGTACTTC
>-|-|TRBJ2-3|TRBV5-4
CASSLVADTQYF
TGTGCCAGCAGCTTGGTAGCAGATACGCAGTATTTT
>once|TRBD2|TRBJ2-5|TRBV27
CASSPGGLHQETQYF
TGTGCCAGCAGCCCCGGGGGACTACACCAAGAGACCCAGTACTTC
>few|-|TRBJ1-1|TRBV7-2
CASSPRGGRDTEAFF
TGTGCCAGCAGCCCCCGGGGAGGGAGGGACACTGAAGCTTTCTTT
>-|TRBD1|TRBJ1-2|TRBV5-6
CASSLIGTGGSDGYTF
TGTGCCAGCAGCTTGATAGGGACAGGGGGCAGCGATGGCTACACCTTC
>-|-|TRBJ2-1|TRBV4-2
CASSQDGVYEQFF
TGTGCCAGCAGCCAAGACGGGGTTTATGAGCAGTTCTTC
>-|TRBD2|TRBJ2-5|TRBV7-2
CASRSGGGRIQETQYF
TGTGCCAGCAGAAGTGGCGGGGGAAGAATTCAAGAGACCCAGTACTTC
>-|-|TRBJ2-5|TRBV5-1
CASSLGQETQYF
TGCGCCAGCAGTCTAGGTCAAGAGACCCAGTACTTC
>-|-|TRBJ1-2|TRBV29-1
CSVVSGGGGYTF
TGCAGCGTTGTATCGGGGGGCGGCGGCTACACCTTC
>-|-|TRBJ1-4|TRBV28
CASSLNRNEKLFF
TGTGCCAGCAGTCTTAACAGGAATGAAAAACTGTTTTTT
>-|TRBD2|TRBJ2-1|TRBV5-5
CASVMGLAGIIYNEQFF
TGTGCCAGCGTGATGGGACTAGCGGGAATTATATACAATGAGCAGTTCTTC
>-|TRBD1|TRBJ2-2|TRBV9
CASSVTGTGGHTGELFF
TGTGCCAGCAGCGTGACCGGGACAGGGGGTCACACCGGGGAGCTGTTTTTT
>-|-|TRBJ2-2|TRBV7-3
CASRTGNTGELFF
TGTGCCAGCAGGACAGGGAACACCGGGGAGCTGTTTTTT
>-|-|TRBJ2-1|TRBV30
CAWSNGAFVNEQFF
TGTGCCTGGAGTAATGGGGCGTTTGTCAATGAGCAGTTCTTC
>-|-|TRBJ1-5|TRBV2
CASSDDRNQPQHF
TGTGCCAGCAGTGATGATCGGAATCAGCCCCAGCATTTT
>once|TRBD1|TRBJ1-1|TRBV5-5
CASRARTGGTEAFF
TGTGCCAGCAGGGCTCGGACAGGGGGGACTGAAGCTTTCTTT
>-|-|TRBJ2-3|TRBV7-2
CASSSWGGSDTQYF
TGTGCCAGCAGCTCCTGGGGAGGCAGCGATACGCAGTATTTT
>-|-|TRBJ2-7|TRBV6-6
CASSTHVESTAYEQYF
TGTGCCAGCAGTACCCACGTCGAGAGCACAGCCTACGAGCAGTACTTC
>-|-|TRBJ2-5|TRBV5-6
CASSRGSGQETQYF
TGTGCCAGCAGCCGGGGGTCAGGCCAAGAGACCCAGTACTTC
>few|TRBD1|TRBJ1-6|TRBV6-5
CASSGRQGPNSPLHF
TGTGCCAGCAGTGGTCGACAGGGGCCAAATTCACCCCTCCACTTT
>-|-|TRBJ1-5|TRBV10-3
CAISESGTLDQPQHF
TGTGCCATCAGTGAGTCCGGGACACTGGATCAGCCCCAGCATTTT
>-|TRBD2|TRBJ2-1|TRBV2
CASRGTSGGRDEQFF
TGTGCCAGCAGGGGGACTAGCGGGGGTAGGGATGAGCAGTTCTTC
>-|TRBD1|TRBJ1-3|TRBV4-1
CASSQGTGISGNTIYF
TGCGCCAGCAGCCAAGGGACAGGGATCTCTGGAAACACCATATATTTT
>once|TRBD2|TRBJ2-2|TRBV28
CASNRWILAGDLGDTGELFF
TGTGCCAGCAACCGATGGATCCTAGCGGGAGATCTAGGCGACACCGGGGAGCTGTTTTTT
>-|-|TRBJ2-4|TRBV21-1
CASSINIAKNIQYF
TGTGCCAGCAGCATCAACATAGCCAAAAACATTCAGTACTTC
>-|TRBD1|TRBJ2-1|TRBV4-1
CASSPIFPGQGRRDSYNEQFF
TGCGCCAGCAGCCCAATTTTTCCCGGACAGGGGCGGCGGGATTCCTACAATGAGCAGTTCTTC
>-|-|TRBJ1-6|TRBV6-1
CASRLPGDVSPLHF
TGTGCCAGCAGACTTCCAGGGGATGTTTCACCCCTCCACTTT
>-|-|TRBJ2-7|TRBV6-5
CASSYSQGTYEQYF
TGTGCCAGCAGTTATTCACAGGGCACCTACGAGCAGTACTTC
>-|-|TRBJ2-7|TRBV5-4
CASSVGLSYEQYF
TGTGCCAGCAGCGTCGGACTTTCCTACGAGCAGTACTTC
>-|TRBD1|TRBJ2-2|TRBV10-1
CASSPTGPRTGELFF
TGCGCCAGCAGTCCGACAGGGCCACGCACCGGGGAGCTGTTTTTT
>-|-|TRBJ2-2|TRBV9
CASSVGGSVSRELFF
TGTGCCAGCAGCGTAGGAGGTAGCGTTTCCCGGGAGCTGTTTTTT